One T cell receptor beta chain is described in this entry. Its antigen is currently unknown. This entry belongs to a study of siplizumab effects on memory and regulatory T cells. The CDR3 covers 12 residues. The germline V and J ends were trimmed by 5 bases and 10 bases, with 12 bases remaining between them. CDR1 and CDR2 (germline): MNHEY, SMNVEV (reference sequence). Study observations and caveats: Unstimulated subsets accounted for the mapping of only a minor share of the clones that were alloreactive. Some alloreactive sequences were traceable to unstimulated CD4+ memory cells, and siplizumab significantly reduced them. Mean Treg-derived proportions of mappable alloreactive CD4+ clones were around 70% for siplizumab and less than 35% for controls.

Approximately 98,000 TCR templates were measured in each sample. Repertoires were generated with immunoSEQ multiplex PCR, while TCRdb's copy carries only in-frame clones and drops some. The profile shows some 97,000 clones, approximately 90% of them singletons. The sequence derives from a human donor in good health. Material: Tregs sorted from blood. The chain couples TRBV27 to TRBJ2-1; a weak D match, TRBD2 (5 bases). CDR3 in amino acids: CASSLRTGEQFF. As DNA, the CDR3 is TGTGCCAGCAGTCTAAGAACGGGGGAGCAGTTCTTC.